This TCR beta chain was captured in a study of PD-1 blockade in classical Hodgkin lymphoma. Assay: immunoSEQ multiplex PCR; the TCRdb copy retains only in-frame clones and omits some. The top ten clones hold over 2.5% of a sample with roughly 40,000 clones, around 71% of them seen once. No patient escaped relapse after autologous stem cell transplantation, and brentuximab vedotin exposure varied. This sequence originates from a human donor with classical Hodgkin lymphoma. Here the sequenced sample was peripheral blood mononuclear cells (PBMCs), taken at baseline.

CDR3 nucleotide sequence: TGTGCCAGCAGTTTCCCCCGCACCGGTCCTGAAGAGACCCAGTACTTC. It codes for CASSFPRTGPEETQYF. This sequence joins TRBV2 and TRBJ2-5; no clear D gene. Germline V gene sequence: CDR1 SNHLY, CDR2 FYNNEI. The CDR3 contains 16 residues. Trimming removed 5 bases from V and 3 bases from J, with 19 bases in between. Together with reference TRBV2 and TRBJ2-5, the CDR3 gives the full variable domain: EPEVTQTPSHQVTQMGQEVILRCVPISNHLYFYWYRQILGQKVEFLVSFYNNEISEKSEIFDDQFSVERPDGSNFTLKIRSTKLEDSAMYFCASSFPRTGPEETQYFGPGTRLLVL.